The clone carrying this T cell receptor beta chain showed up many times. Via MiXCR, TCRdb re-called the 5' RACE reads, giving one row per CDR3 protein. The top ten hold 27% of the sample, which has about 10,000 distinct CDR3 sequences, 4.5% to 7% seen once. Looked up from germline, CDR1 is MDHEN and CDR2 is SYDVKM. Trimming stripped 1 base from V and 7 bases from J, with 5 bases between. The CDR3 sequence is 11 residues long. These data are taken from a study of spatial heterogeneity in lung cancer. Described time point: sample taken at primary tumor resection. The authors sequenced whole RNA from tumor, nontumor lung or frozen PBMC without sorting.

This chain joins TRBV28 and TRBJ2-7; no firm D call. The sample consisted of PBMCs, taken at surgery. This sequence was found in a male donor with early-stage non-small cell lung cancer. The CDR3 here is CASSLSREQYF. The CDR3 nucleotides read TGTGCCAGCAGTTTATCTAGGGAGCAGTACTTC.